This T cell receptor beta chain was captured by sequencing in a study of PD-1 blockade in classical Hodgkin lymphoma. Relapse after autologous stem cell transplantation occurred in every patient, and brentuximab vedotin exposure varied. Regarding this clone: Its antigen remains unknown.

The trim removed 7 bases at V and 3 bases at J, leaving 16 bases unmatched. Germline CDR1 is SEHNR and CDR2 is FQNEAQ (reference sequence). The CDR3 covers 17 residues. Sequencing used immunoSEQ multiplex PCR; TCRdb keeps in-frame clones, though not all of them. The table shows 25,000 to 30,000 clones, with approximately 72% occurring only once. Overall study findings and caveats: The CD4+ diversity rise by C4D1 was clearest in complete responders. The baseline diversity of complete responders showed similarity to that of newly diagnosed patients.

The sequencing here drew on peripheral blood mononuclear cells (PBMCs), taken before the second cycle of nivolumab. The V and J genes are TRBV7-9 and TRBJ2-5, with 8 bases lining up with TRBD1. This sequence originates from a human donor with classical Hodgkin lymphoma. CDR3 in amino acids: CASTRTGMVVEKETQYF. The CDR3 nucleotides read TGTGCCAGCACCCGGACAGGGATGGTTGTGGAAAAAGAGACCCAGTACTTC.